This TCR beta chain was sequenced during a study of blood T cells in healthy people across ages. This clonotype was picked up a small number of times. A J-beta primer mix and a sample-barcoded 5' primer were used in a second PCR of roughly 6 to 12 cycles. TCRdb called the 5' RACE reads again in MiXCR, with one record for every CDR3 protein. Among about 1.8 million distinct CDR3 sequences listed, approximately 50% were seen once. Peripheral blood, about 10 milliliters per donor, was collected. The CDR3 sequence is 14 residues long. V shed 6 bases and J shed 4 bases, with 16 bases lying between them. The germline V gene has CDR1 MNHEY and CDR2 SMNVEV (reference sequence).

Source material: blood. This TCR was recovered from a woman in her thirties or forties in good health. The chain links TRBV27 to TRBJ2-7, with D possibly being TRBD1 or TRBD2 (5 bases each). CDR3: CASRGPGRSYEQYF. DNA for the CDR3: TGTGCCAGCAGGGGGCCGGGACGGTCGTACGAGCAGTACTTC.